This TCR beta chain comes out of a study of long-term antiretroviral therapy in people with HIV (dated by TCRdb to between 2021 and 2024). Looking at the study overall: The earliest samples were collected roughly a decade before the 2015 WHO recommendation for immediate ART, at a time when ART was usually postponed until CD4 counts fell. A retrospective serial study tested whether ART initiation and durable HIV suppression were associated with changes in peripheral blood TRB repertoire composition and diversity. The cohort contributed 150 to 200 cryopreserved PBMC samples from a few dozen adults with confirmed HIV infection, collected serially over a mean of 6 years (range 1-12). Of the roughly 30 participants with HIV, eleven were female. No cross-contamination during QIAcube processing was seen in test extractions of a monoclonal T-cell line run alongside approximately 36 polyclonal samples. What the work shows at the level of the full study, not this receptor alone: Samples dated from the mid-2000s to the late 2010s, and the ART regimens used may be less effective than current ones. CDR3 length ranges in HIV repertoires were narrower than in controls, and network structure suggested an antigen-experienced repertoire with only a slight naive shift after ART. Because pre-ART samples had limited cell numbers, profiling was done on unsorted PBMC rather than on sorted CD4+ and CD8+ T cells. Inferences about post-ART repertoire changes were limited because no data were available on ART adherence, viral resistance or therapy changes. ART initiation was associated with a significant increase in TRB diversity, but diversity stayed significantly below transplant donor controls even after long-term ART. Because PBMC availability was limited, only the TCR beta chain was sequenced, with no alpha chain pairing. The repertoire was dominated across all time points by expanded TRB clones identified before ART initiation, although this dominance was seen to fluctuate and to decrease in many PLHIV after ART.

Looking up the germline V gene (reference sequence) yields CDR1 LNHDA and CDR2 SQIVND. Including cysteine and phenylalanine, the CDR3 has 14 amino acids. CDR3 DNA only is kept here, 42 bases in frame from base 1. A distance of 10 bases separates the germline ends of V and J, which lose 3 bases and 5 bases respectively. The immunoSEQ hsTCRB v3.0 assay was used at survey level resolution to sequence the TRB variable region. The targeted TRB sequencing depth was roughly 40,000-55,000 T-cell genomes per sample. An Illumina MiSeq with a v3 150-cycle kit was used to sequence the pooled TRB libraries. Per the original workflow: Repertoire analysis was performed in R inside a reproducible Nextflow workflow that covered QC, data transformation and analysis. LymphoSeq2, an R package for AIRR-Seq data exploration, was used to implement custom analyses. After excluding a few samples that yielded fewer than 5000 total TRB sequences, some 180 HIV repertoires remained for analysis. Among the roughly 180 retained HIV repertoires, 55 to 60 were collected before ART initiation and 120 to 130 after ART initiation. Each repertoire was downsampled to 5000 TRB nucleotide sequences, and summary statistics were averaged across 100 downsampling iterations. Only TRB sequences with CDR3 regions of at least seven amino acids were retained for analysis. Diversity was assessed using a clonality score derived from Shannon entropy and using the Gini coefficient. Repertoire networks linked the top 5000 CDR3 amino acid sequences whenever two sequences differed by an edit distance of one. For TRB CDR3 amino acid sequences, GLIPH2 was used to predict antigen specificity groups and MHC restriction. To flag known CMV, EBV, HIV or tissue antigen associations, CDR3 amino acid sequences were matched against VDJdb and McPAS-TCR. Pre-ART, post-ART and control groups were compared with Wilcoxon signed-rank tests and Holm-Bonferroni correction. In its TCRdb copy, this immuneACCESS table keeps in-frame sequences only and misses some clones. Where compared with another copy, unresolved V genes explain less than half of these, and the others have no known cause. V and J calls and clone size are those listed in that table; D and trimming were worked out from the DNA. The sample table shows tens of thousands of clones, and about 88% are seen once. 6.4% of the sample comes from the top ten.

To be included, a participant needed at least one PBMC sample from before ART initiation plus at least two post-ART samples. Every participant with HIV received treatment in the United States of America. Cryopreserved samples of about 0.95-11 million PBMC were thawed and washed before DNA extraction. At the time of the earliest PBMC sample, participants with HIV were aged between roughly 20 and 60 years. Each participant contributed PBMC samples from 1-4 timepoints before ART initiation and 2-8 timepoints after ART initiation, with a median of 7 samples. For every participant, serial HIV viral load, CD4+ T-cell count, ART history and demographic data were obtained. A Qiagen kit on a QIAcube was used to extract genomic DNA from unsorted PBMC, with samples processed in batches of 12. Concerning this clone: Its antigen is currently not known. Base quality data are lacking; no much larger clone is found one base away.

This receptor chain uses TRBV19 and TRBJ2-2; no confident D gene assignment can be made. Sequencing used unsorted PBMCs, obtained 0.6 years after starting antiretroviral therapy. This sequence originates from a man in his 60s with HIV. The CDR3: CASSIQVGTGELFF. The nucleotide sequence is given as TGTGCCAGTAGTATCCAAGTGGGGACCGGGGAGCTGTTTTTT.